The 11 T cell receptor beta chains listed next were all sequenced from one sample in a study of control samples from healthy donors and cancer patients. TCRdb's copy holds only in-frame clones and misses some; the assay was immunoSEQ multiplex PCR. This sample has 95,000 to 100,000 clones, with about 89% found just once. The specimen was blood. Every receptor here comes from a young man in good health.

The gene calls are TRBV5-4 and TRBJ2-7, with 8 bases lining up with TRBD1. The trim removed 2 bases at V and 0 bases at J, leaving 4 bases unmatched. The CDR3 runs 15 residues. Germline V gene lookup returns CDR1 SGHNT and CDR2 YYREEE (reference sequence). The DNA for the CDR3 is TGTGCCAGCAGCTTCGGACAGGGCCGCTCCTACGAGCAGTACGTC. It codes for CASSFGQGRSYEQYV.

The chain combines TRBV5-1 with TRBJ2-3, with D possibly matching TRBD2 (6 bases). The CDR3 covers 16 residues. Trimming cost V 0 bases and J 2 bases, with 13 bases left between them. CDR1 and CDR2 (germline): SGHRS, YFSETQ. The CDR3 sequence: CASSLGASAYTDTQYF. In DNA form, the CDR3 reads TGCGCCAGCAGCTTGGGGGCTAGCGCGTACACAGATACGCAGTATTTT.

The genes are TRBV5-1 and TRBJ1-4; D unresolved. Trimming stripped 4 bases from V and 0 bases from J, with 10 bases between. There are 15 residues in the CDR3. CDR1 and CDR2 (germline): SGHRS, YFSETQ. The CDR3 sequence is CASSPGSATNEKLFF. Written as DNA, the CDR3 is TGCGCCAGCAGCCCCGGATCTGCAACTAATGAAAAACTGTTTTTT.

The genes are TRBV27 and TRBJ1-2; D possibly corresponds to TRBD1 (5 bases). V dropped 3 bases and J dropped 4 bases, with 24 bases sitting between them. CDR3 length: 18 residues. Per the germline V gene, CDR1 is MNHEY and CDR2 is SMNVEV (reference sequence). CDR3 protein: CASSLVRPGGRLRYGYTF. The CDR3 coding sequence is TGTGCCAGCAGTTTGGTTCGCCCGGGGGGGAGGCTACGCTATGGCTACACCTTC.

The CDR3 sequence is CASSIQSSQTNYGYTF. CDR3 in DNA: TGTGCCAGTAGTATACAATCCAGTCAAACTAACTATGGCTACACCTTC. The chain employs TRBV19 and TRBJ1-2; D remains unclear. CDR1 and CDR2 from the germline V gene are LNHDA and SQIVND (reference sequence). The V gene lost 2 bases and the J gene lost 0 bases, with 13 bases spanning the gap. CDR3 length equals 16 residues.

The CDR3 loop is CAWNFGGSYNEQFF. In nucleotides, the CDR3 is TGTGCCTGGAACTTTGGGGGCTCCTACAATGAGCAGTTCTTC. The chain employs TRBV30 and TRBJ2-1; either TRBD1 or TRBD2 may supply D (5 bases each). V lost 4 bases to trimming and J lost 0 bases, with 10 bases between them. In germline, CDR1 is GTSNPN, CDR2 SVGIG (reference sequence). CDR3 length equals 14 residues.

The V call is TRBV7-8, the J call TRBJ2-6; a possible D gene is TRBD2 (5 bases). The CDR3 totals 15 residues. The V gene's germline CDR1 is SGHVS and CDR2 FQNEAQ. V was pared by 3 bases and J by 4 bases, with 10 bases between. The CDR3 DNA reads TGTGCCAGCAGCTTCGGACTTGTGGGGGCCAACGTCCTGACTTTC. Amino acid sequence: CASSFGLVGANVLTF.

V and J are TRBV5-8 and TRBJ1-5; 8 bases align to TRBD1. The CDR3 contains 16 residues. V was clipped by 4 bases and J by 0 bases; unmatched bases: 6. From germline, CDR1 is SGHTS and CDR2 YDEGEE. DNA for the CDR3: TGTGCCAGCAGCCCCGGACAGGGCCATAGCAATCAGCCCCAGCATTTT. This translates into CASSPGQGHSNQPQHF. Full variable domain (remainder filled in from reference TRBV5-8 and TRBJ1-5): EAGVTQSPTHLIKTRGQQATLRCSPISGHTSVYWYQQALGLGLQFLLWYDEGEERNRGNFPPRFSGRQFPNYSSELNVNALELEDSALYLCASSPGQGHSNQPQHFGDGTRLSIL.

The chain recombines TRBV9 with TRBJ2-3, with unresolved D. V dropped 0 bases and J dropped 2 bases, with 13 bases sitting between them. CDR3 length: 16 residues. Germline lookup yields CDR1 SGDLS and CDR2 YYNGEE. The CDR3 reads CASSVVRDQITDTQYF. CDR3 in DNA: TGTGCCAGCAGCGTAGTTCGTGACCAAATCACAGATACGCAGTATTTT.

This clone was seen once. V and J are TRBV5-6 and TRBJ2-2; D unresolved. CDR1 is SGHDT, CDR2 YYEEEE, per germline. The CDR3 loop spans 13 amino acids. Trimming took 5 bases from V and 4 from J, leaving 9 bases between them. The CDR3 here is CASSWGGTGELFF. CDR3 DNA sequence: TGTGCCAGCAGTTGGGGTGGCACCGGGGAGCTGTTTTTT. Using reference TRBV5-6 and TRBJ2-2 for the parts outside the CDR3, the full variable domain is DAGVTQSPTHLIKTRGQQVTLRCSPKSGHDTVSWYQQALGQGPQFIFQYYEEEERQRGNFPDRFSGHQFPNYSSELNVNALLLGDSALYLCASSWGGTGELFFGEGSRLTVL.

The J gene is TRBJ2-6, the V gene TRBV28; no reliable D call. V lost 1 base to trimming and J lost 0 bases, with 1 base between them. CDR3 size: 14 residues. CDR1 is MDHEN, CDR2 SYDVKM, per germline. CDR3 protein: CASSLSSGANVLTF. The CDR3 DNA sequence: TGTGCCAGCAGTTTATCCTCTGGGGCCAACGTCCTGACTTTC. Drawing the rest from reference TRBV28 and TRBJ2-6, the complete variable domain is DVKVTQSSRYLVKRTGEKVFLECVQDMDHENMFWYRQDPGLGLRLIYFSYDVKMKEKGDIPEGYSVSREKKERFSLILESASTNQTSMYLCASSLSSGANVLTFGAGSRLTVL.